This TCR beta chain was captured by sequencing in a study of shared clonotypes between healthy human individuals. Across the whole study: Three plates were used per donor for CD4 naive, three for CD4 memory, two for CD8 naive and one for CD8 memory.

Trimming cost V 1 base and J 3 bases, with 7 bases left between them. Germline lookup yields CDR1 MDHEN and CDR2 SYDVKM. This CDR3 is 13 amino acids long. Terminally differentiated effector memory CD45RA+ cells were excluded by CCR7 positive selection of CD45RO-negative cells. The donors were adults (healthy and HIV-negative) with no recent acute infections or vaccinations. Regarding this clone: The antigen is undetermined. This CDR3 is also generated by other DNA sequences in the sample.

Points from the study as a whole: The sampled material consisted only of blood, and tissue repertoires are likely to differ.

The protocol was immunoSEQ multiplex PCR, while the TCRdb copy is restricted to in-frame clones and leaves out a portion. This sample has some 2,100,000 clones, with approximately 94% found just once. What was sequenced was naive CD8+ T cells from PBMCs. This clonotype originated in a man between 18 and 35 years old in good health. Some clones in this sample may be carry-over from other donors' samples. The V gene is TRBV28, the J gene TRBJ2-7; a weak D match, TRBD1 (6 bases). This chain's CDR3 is CASSLLGGYEQYF. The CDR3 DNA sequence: TGTGCCAGCAGTTTATTAGGGGGCTACGAGCAGTACTTC.